This TCR beta chain was sequenced during a study of blood T cell repertoires in COVID-19. The overall study: From the United States, Italy and Spain came samples of acute and convalescent COVID-19.

Source study methods: Nucleated cell counts were estimated from reference gene primer amplification. The method was immunoSEQ multiplex PCR; TCRdb's version includes in-frame clones alone and lacks a portion of them. V, J and clone size reflect that table, while D and trimming were determined from the DNA. The table lists about 230,000 clones, about 79% of them singletons. Germline CDR1 is MNHEY and CDR2 is SVGEGT. V lost 4 bases and J lost 6, with 21 bases in between. The CDR3 runs 16 residues. This TCR was sampled from a woman between 35 and 50 years old who had recovered from COVID-19. The V call is TRBV6-2 or TRBV6-3, the J call TRBJ1-1; a weak D match, TRBD1 (6 bases). The specimen was peripheral blood. CDR3 DNA: TGTGCCAGCAGTTGGGGCAGGGGCGGCGTTGGCGCTGAAGCTTTCTTT. Its protein is CASSWGRGGVGAEAFF.